The 3 T cell receptor beta chains below were found in one sample sequenced in a study of graft-versus-host responses after intestinal transplantation. Antigen specificity for these receptors is unknown. Measured with immunoSEQ multiplex PCR; TCRdb has only the in-frame clones, and not every one. The data show 96,000 or so clones, with 90% to 95% seen just once and around 0.15% held by the top ten. Sequenced material: unstimulated CD4+ T cells sorted from spleen or lymph node cells, taken before intestinal transplant. The receptors were gathered from a human donor who received an intestinal transplant.

This clone was counted once. The chain employs TRBV2 and TRBJ2-4; a weak D match, TRBD1 (6 bases). Looked up from germline, CDR1 is SNHLY and CDR2 is FYNNEI. V gave up 3 bases and J gave up 7 bases, with 16 bases separating them. This CDR3 has 15 residues. CDR3 sequence reads: CASSDKSDRSNIQYF. The CDR3 DNA sequence: TGTGCCAGCAGTGATAAATCTGACAGGTCGAACATTCAGTACTTC.

V is TRBV4-1 and J is TRBJ2-1, with 11 bases fitting TRBD2. The CDR3 loop spans 21 amino acids. The germline V gene has CDR1 MGHRA and CDR2 YSYEKL. After removal of 0 bases from V and 9 bases from J, the junction contained 22 bases not matched to a gene. The CDR3, as DNA: TGCGCCAGCAGCCAAGATGAGGGACGCGGTAGCGGGGGGGCCTCGTCGGGTGAGCAGTTCTTC. Protein: CASSQDEGRGSGGASSGEQFF.

The chain recombines TRBV5-1 with TRBJ1-5; D perhaps matches TRBD1 (6 bases). This CDR3 spans 14 amino acids. Between the trimmed V and J ends, which lost 0 bases and 3 bases, there was a span of 7 bases. Germline V lookup: CDR1 SGHRS, CDR2 YFSETQ. As DNA, the CDR3 is TGCGCCAGCAGCTTGGACAGGGCCAATCAGCCCCAGCATTTT. The encoded protein is CASSLDRANQPQHF.